The 30 T cell receptor beta chains given below trace back to one sample, sequenced in a study of CD4+ T cells in melanoma. The table came from immunoSEQ multiplex PCR; TCRdb's copy has only in-frame clones and leaves some out. The sample holds tens of thousands of clones; nearly 70% are singletons and the top ten take around 4.8%. Sequenced input: tumor tissue. Receptors were obtained from a human donor with melanoma.

This sequence joins TRBV7-2 and TRBJ2-3; TRBD2 agrees at 8 bases. Germline V gene lookup returns CDR1 SGHTA and CDR2 FQGNSA. The CDR3 covers 15 residues. J lost 2 bases, V lost 2 bases, and 3 bases had no gene match. CDR3 nucleotides: TGTGCCAGCAGCTTAAGGCGGGGGGCCACAGATACGCAGTATTTT. Protein sequence: CASSLRRGATDTQYF.

The chain has TRBV7-6 and TRBJ2-1; unclear D gene. The V end lost 3 bases, the J end lost 8 bases, and 5 bases lay between the germline ends. In germline, CDR1 is SGHVS, CDR2 FNYEAQ. This CDR3 spans 11 amino acids. CDR3 sequence reads: CASSFDYEQFF. The CDR3 DNA reads as TGTGCCAGCAGCTTCGATTATGAGCAGTTCTTC. Complete variable domain (other parts from reference TRBV7-6 and TRBJ2-1): GAGVSQSPRYKVTKRGQDVALRCDPISGHVSLYWYRQALGQGPEFLTYFNYEAQQDKSGLPNDRFSAERPEGSISTLTIQRTEQRDSAMYRCASSFDYEQFFGPGTRLTVL.

The V call is TRBV5-4, the J call TRBJ2-3, with 10 bases identical to TRBD2. J lost 2 bases, V lost 4 bases, and 4 bases had no gene match. The CDR3 is 15 residues long. The V gene's germline CDR1 is SGHNT and CDR2 YYREEE (reference sequence). DNA for the CDR3: TGTGCCAGCAGCGAGACTAGCGGGCTCACAGATACGCAGTATTTT. It codes for CASSETSGLTDTQYF.

V is TRBV27 and J is TRBJ1-2, with 7 bases aligning to TRBD1. The V and J ends lost 1 base and 3 bases, in that order; junction bases with no gene match: 5. CDR3 size: 15 residues. Germline loops: CDR1 MNHEY, CDR2 SMNVEV (reference sequence). CDR3 residues: CASSLFGTAYYGYTF. The DNA of the CDR3 is TGTGCCAGCAGTTTATTTGGGACAGCTTACTATGGCTACACCTTC.

The chain links TRBV5-1 to TRBJ2-5; D might be TRBD2 (5 bases). V lost 5 bases, J lost 6 bases, and 8 bases lay in between. Germline values: CDR1 SGHRS, CDR2 YFSETQ. The CDR3 totals 11 residues. The CDR3 loop reads CASREGKTQYF. In DNA form, the CDR3 reads TGCGCCAGCAGAGAGGGCAAGACCCAGTACTTC.

The V call is TRBV28, the J call TRBJ1-2, with 7 bases aligning to TRBD1. The germline V gene encodes CDR1 MDHEN and CDR2 SYDVKM. V lost 7 bases to trimming and J lost 7 bases; unmatched junction nucleotides: 6. CDR3 length equals 12 residues. Here the CDR3 reads CASNQGGSGYTF. The CDR3 coding sequence is TGTGCCAGCAACCAGGGGGGTTCTGGCTACACCTTC.

This sequence joins TRBV6-5 and TRBJ1-5; no clear D. V was clipped by 4 bases and J by 6 bases, with 4 bases between them. There are 11 residues in the CDR3. Germline V gene lookup returns CDR1 MNHEY and CDR2 SVGAGI. CDR3 in amino acids: CASSFRQPQHF. Written as DNA, the CDR3 is TGTGCCAGCAGTTTCCGTCAGCCCCAGCATTTT.

The V and J genes are TRBV6-1 and TRBJ2-2; D is possibly TRBD2 (6 bases). This CDR3 has 14 amino acids. Germline CDR1 is MNHNS and CDR2 is SASEGT. V dropped 0 bases and J dropped 7 bases, with 9 bases sitting between them. The CDR3 reads CASSEALGGGELFF. As DNA, the CDR3 is TGTGCCAGCAGTGAAGCGTTGGGAGGCGGGGAGCTGTTTTTT.

V and J are TRBV29-1 and TRBJ2-7; D is possibly TRBD1 (6 bases). V was pared by 7 bases and J by 2 bases, with 12 bases between. This CDR3 has 12 residues. Germline V gene data show CDR1 as SQVTM and CDR2 as ANQGSEA. CDR3 sequence (DNA): TGCAGCGGCGGACAGACAACCTACGAGCAGTACTTC. Encoded protein: CSGGQTTYEQYF.

The J gene is TRBJ2-3, the V gene TRBV9; D remains unclear. Looked up from germline, CDR1 is SGDLS and CDR2 is YYNGEE. This CDR3 has 13 amino acids. V lost 1 base and J 5 bases, leaving 8 bases between the germline ends. As DNA, the CDR3 is TGTGCCAGCAGCGTATCCGGCGGAGATACGCAGTATTTT. Translating gives CASSVSGGDTQYF.

This chain connects TRBV18 to TRBJ1-2, with D perhaps matching TRBD1 (5 bases). CDR1 and CDR2 from the germline V gene are KGHSH and LQKENI. The CDR3 length is 14 residues. Trimming took off 3 bases at V and 8 bases at J, with 16 bases between the two ends. This chain's CDR3 is CASSPIETGGGYTF. The CDR3 DNA reads TGTGCCAGCTCACCCATCGAAACAGGTGGGGGCTACACCTTC.

The J gene is TRBJ2-7, the V gene TRBV27, with D unresolved. This CDR3 is built from 16 residues. V shed 2 bases and J shed 0 bases, with 14 bases lying between them. Germline V gene data show CDR1 as MNHEY and CDR2 as SMNVEV (reference sequence). The CDR3 bases are TGTGCCAGCAGTTTAACCCGGAGCCCGGGCTCCTACGAGCAGTACTTC. It yields the protein CASSLTRSPGSYEQYF.

The V and J genes are TRBV6-1 and TRBJ2-1; perhaps TRBD2 as D (5 bases). In germline, CDR1 is MNHNS, CDR2 SASEGT. The CDR3 has 14 residues. Trimming cost V 2 bases and J 8 bases, with 13 bases left between them. Here the CDR3 reads CASSEIVSRDEQFF. CDR3 coding DNA: TGTGCCAGCAGTGAAATAGTCTCGAGGGATGAGCAGTTCTTC.

This clone has just a few counts. The chain recombines TRBV28 with TRBJ1-1; TRBD1 aligns across 7 bases. CDR1 MDHEN and CDR2 SYDVKM come from the germline V gene. The CDR3 extends over 14 amino acids. The V and J ends lost 4 bases and 0 bases, in that order; junction bases with no gene match: 2. CDR3 nucleotide sequence: TGTGCCAGCAGTTCTGACAGGGTGAACACTGAAGCTTTCTTT. Translating gives CASSSDRVNTEAFF.

This clone was found many times. The chain is built from TRBV27 and TRBJ1-5, with D possibly TRBD1 on 5 matching bases. V was shortened by 1 base and J by 7 bases, with 20 bases between the two germline ends. The CDR3 extends over 17 amino acids. CDR1 and CDR2 from the germline V gene are MNHEY and SMNVEV (reference sequence). CDR3 sequence (DNA): TGTGCCAGCAGTTTATTCGCTGGAAGGGGAGGTCGCCAGCCCCAGCATTTT. Translated: CASSLFAGRGGRQPQHF.

The chain employs TRBV6-5 and TRBJ1-1; 7 positions agree with TRBD1. The CDR3 is 15 residues long. The J segment lost 0 bases and the V segment lost 5 bases, leaving 6 bases of the junction unmatched. Looked up from germline, CDR1 is MNHEY and CDR2 is SVGAGI. The CDR3 is CASSPRTGMNTEAFF. The CDR3 DNA reads as TGTGCCAGCAGTCCGAGGACAGGAATGAACACTGAAGCTTTCTTT.

The chain has TRBV6-4 and TRBJ2-2; 10 bases map to TRBD1. This CDR3 spans 18 amino acids. V shed 4 bases, J shed 0 bases, and the junction held 8 bases outside the gene matches. CDR1 MRHNA and CDR2 SNTAGT come from the germline V gene. CDR3 sequence: CASSALPGTGANTGELFF. CDR3 nucleotide sequence: TGTGCCAGCAGTGCCCTACCAGGGACAGGGGCGAACACCGGGGAGCTGTTTTTT.

The V call is TRBV19, the J call TRBJ2-7; TRBD1 agrees at 9 bases. The V segment lost 2 bases and the J segment 3 bases; nucleotides outside the gene matches: 2. Germline CDR1 reads LNHDA; CDR2 reads SQIVND (reference sequence). The CDR3 contains 14 residues. The CDR3 DNA reads as TGTGCCAGTAGTATACAGGGACAGGGCTACGAGCAGTACTTC. Protein: CASSIQGQGYEQYF.

This clone was seen only once. The V and J genes are TRBV6-6 and TRBJ2-7, with 7 bases matching TRBD1. J lost 2 bases, V lost 6 bases, and 7 bases had no gene match. Germline CDR1 and CDR2: MNHNY and SVGAGI (reference sequence). CDR3 length equals 14 residues. The CDR3 here is CASRTGTVTYEQYF. CDR3 nucleotide sequence: TGTGCCAGCAGGACCGGGACAGTGACCTACGAGCAGTACTTC.

This clone was seen once. The V call is TRBV19, the J call TRBJ2-3; D gene unclear. The CDR3 length is 16 residues. CDR1 and CDR2 (germline): LNHDA, SQIVND (reference sequence). The V gene lost 3 bases and the J gene lost 0 bases, with 13 bases spanning the gap. CDR3 sequence (DNA): TGTGCCAGTAGTATCATCTCAGGTGCTAGCACAGATACGCAGTATTTT. It specifies CASSIISGASTDTQYF.

The genes are TRBV10-3 and TRBJ2-2; D is perhaps TRBD1 (5 bases). From germline, CDR1 is ENHRY and CDR2 SYGVKD. CDR3 size: 14 residues. V was clipped by 6 bases and J by 6 bases, with 14 bases between them. CDR3 in DNA: TGTGCCATCAGGGGGCAGGGTGAGGCCGGGGAGCTGTTTTTT. Protein sequence: CAIRGQGEAGELFF.

The rearrangement uses TRBV5-6 and TRBJ1-1; the D is unclear. The V end was cut by 0 bases, the J end by 0 bases, with 0 bases between. This CDR3 region has 12 residues. The germline CDR1 and CDR2 sequences are SGHDT and YYEEEE. CDR3 sequence (DNA): TGTGCCAGCAGCTTGGTGAACACTGAAGCTTTCTTT. It translates to CASSLVNTEAFF. Based on the CDR3 plus reference TRBV5-6 and TRBJ1-1, the full variable domain is DAGVTQSPTHLIKTRGQQVTLRCSPKSGHDTVSWYQQALGQGPQFIFQYYEEEERQRGNFPDRFSGHQFPNYSSELNVNALLLGDSALYLCASSLVNTEAFFGQGTRLTVV.

The chain uses TRBV28 and TRBJ1-4; 7 bases are shared with TRBD1. The germline V gene encodes CDR1 MDHEN and CDR2 SYDVKM. This CDR3 has 15 residues. Germline trimming cut 4 bases from V and 0 bases from J; bases unmatched to any gene: 2. DNA of the CDR3: TGTGCCAGCAGTTGGGACAGTTCAACTAATGAAAAACTGTTTTTT. Encoded protein: CASSWDSSTNEKLFF. The variable domain in full, completed from reference TRBV28 and TRBJ1-4, reads DVKVTQSSRYLVKRTGEKVFLECVQDMDHENMFWYRQDPGLGLRLIYFSYDVKMKEKGDIPEGYSVSREKKERFSLILESASTNQTSMYLCASSWDSSTNEKLFFGSGTQLSVL.

The chain joins TRBV4-1 to TRBJ2-2; weak D call: TRBD1 (5 bases). Trimming left V 0 bases short and J 5 bases short, with 13 bases between. Germline V gene sequence: CDR1 MGHRA, CDR2 YSYEKL. The CDR3 loop spans 16 amino acids. CDR3 region: CASSQDFRGVTGELFF. The CDR3 nucleotides read TGCGCCAGCAGCCAAGACTTTAGGGGTGTAACCGGGGAGCTGTTTTTT.

This clone has only a few counts. The rearrangement uses TRBV7-3 and TRBJ1-3; D perhaps matches TRBD1 (6 bases). Germline V gene sequence: CDR1 SGHTA, CDR2 FQGTGA. Deletions cut 5 bases from V and 4 bases from J, with 9 bases between. The length of the CDR3 is 13 residues. The CDR3 reads CASSLGQGNTIYF. As DNA, the CDR3 is TGTGCCAGCAGCCTAGGACAGGGAAACACCATATATTTT.

This clone was seen a single time. The chain employs TRBV9 and TRBJ1-1, with a tentative D call TRBD1 (5 bases). V was shortened by 4 bases and J by 8 bases, with 15 bases between the two germline ends. CDR1 SGDLS and CDR2 YYNGEE come from the germline V gene. The CDR3 is made up of 13 amino acids. The CDR3 here is CASSPLAGGEAFF. The CDR3 DNA is TGTGCCAGCAGCCCCCTTGCGGGGGGAGAAGCTTTCTTT.

With regard to this clone: The limits of the CDR3 on the DNA are not certain, so only TCRdb's listed CDR3 is given. V is TRBV29-1 and J is TRBJ1-1. The CDR3 comprises 11 residues, both ends counted. Per the germline V gene, CDR1 is SQVTM and CDR2 is ANQGSEA. The CDR3 here is CSVGGGSFFRF.

This clone turned up a few times. The chain links TRBV18 to TRBJ2-1; TRBD1 aligns across 8 bases. There are 14 residues in the CDR3. The V and J ends lost 5 bases and 8 bases, in that order; junction bases with no gene match: 8. Germline assignment: CDR1 KGHSH and CDR2 LQKENI. CDR3 DNA sequence: TGTGCCAGCTCATCGGAGACAGGGGCTGATGAGCAGTTCTTC. It yields the protein CASSSETGADEQFF.

About this clone: The junction differs from germline at one of its ends, possibly a read error. V and J are TRBV7-7 and TRBJ2-5; maybe TRBD2 (5 bases). The CDR3 is 13 residues long. The germline V gene has CDR1 SSHAT and CDR2 FNYEAQ (reference sequence). The CDR3 loop reads CASSLSLAGTQYF. The DNA for the CDR3 is TGTGCTAGCAGCTTGAGCCTAGCAGGGACCCAGTACTTC.

The chain has TRBV2 and TRBJ2-7; D is possibly TRBD1 or TRBD2 (5 bases each). CDR3 length equals 14 residues. Germline V gives CDR1 SNHLY, CDR2 FYNNEI. V was trimmed by 6 bases and J by 0 bases, leaving 12 bases between them. DNA for the CDR3: TGTGCCAGCAGGTGGGGGAGTAGCTCCTACGAGCAGTACTTC. This encodes CASRWGSSSYEQYF.